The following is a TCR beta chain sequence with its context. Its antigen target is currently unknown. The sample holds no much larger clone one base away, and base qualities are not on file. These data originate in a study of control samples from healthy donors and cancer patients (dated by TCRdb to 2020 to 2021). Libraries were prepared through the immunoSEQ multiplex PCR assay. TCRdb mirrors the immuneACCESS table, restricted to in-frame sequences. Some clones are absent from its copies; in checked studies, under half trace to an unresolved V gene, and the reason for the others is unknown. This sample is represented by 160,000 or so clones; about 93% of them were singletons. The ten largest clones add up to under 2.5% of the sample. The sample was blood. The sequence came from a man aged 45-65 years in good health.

The sequenced DNA: TGTGCCAGCAGCCAGGGATCTGGAAACACCATATATTTT. It codes for CASSQGSGNTIYF. The rearranged chain carries TRBV14 and TRBJ1-3; there is no confident call for the D gene. The CDR3 spans 13 residues, from the cysteine through the phenylalanine. Only the CDR3 DNA stays, 39 bases, in frame from base 1. CDR1 SGHDN and CDR2 FVKESK are derived from the germline V gene. The V and J ends are trimmed by 3 bases and 1 base, leaving 4 bases between them. The full variable domain, with segments outside the CDR3 supplied by the reference TRBV14 and TRBJ1-3 proteins, appears as EAGVTQFPSHSVIEKGQTVTLRCDPISGHDNLYWYRRVMGKEIKFLLHFVKESKQDESGMPNNRFLAERTGGTYSTLKVQPAELEDSGVYFCASSQGSGNTIYFGEGSWLTVV.